This record looks at one T cell receptor beta chain sequence and its context. The antigen is unknown. The junction does not match germline at one end; this may be a read error. The source of the sample is a study of tumor and adjacent non-tumor tissue in lung cancer. The wider study: On average, productive TCRbeta reads reached about 4.4 million per sample.

The template was RNA from unsorted bulk tissue. Donors were chemotherapy-naive, newly diagnosed lung cancer surgical patients in China, August–late 2014. Study-level findings and limits: Tumor TCR diversity, when higher, was linked to shorter survival.

Three rounds of nested PCR, following a modified ARM-PCR protocol, produced the TCRbeta library. TCRdb re-called the multiplex PCR reads through MiXCR, storing one row per CDR3 protein. This table has about 200,000 distinct CDR3 sequences, 60% to 85% appearing once. The sequenced sample consisted of lung tumor tissue. This TCR derives from a man between 60 and 75 years old with non-small cell lung cancer.

The CDR3 DNA reads TGCAGTTTAACGGGAATGGGCAGGGGGCTGGGGAACACTGAGGCTTTCTTT. This codes for CSLTGMGRGLGNTEAFF. J is TRBJ1-1 and V is TRBV20-1; TRBD1 agrees at 8 bases. The CDR3 spans 17 residues. Germline V gene sequence: CDR1 DFQATT, CDR2 SNEGSKA (reference sequence).